Below, 20 T cell receptor beta chains from the same sample are listed, as sequenced in a study of T cells after yellow fever vaccination. TCRdb passed the 5' RACE reads through MiXCR, listing each CDR3 protein once. This sample carries some 320,000 distinct CDR3 sequences, roughly 8.7% of them seen once, and the ten largest clones take about 20%. The input for sequencing was PBMCs, taken on the day of the first yellow fever vaccination. The receptors were sampled from a young man who received the YFV17D yellow fever vaccine.

In this sample, this clonotype turned up many times. This rearrangement joins TRBV10-2 to TRBJ1-3, with 7 bases matching TRBD1. The germline CDR1 and CDR2 sequences are WSHSY and SAAADI. The CDR3 is 13 amino acids. V dropped 7 bases and J dropped 2; count of bases not matched to a gene: 2. In nucleotides, the CDR3 is TGCGCCAGCACTGACAGGGCTGGAAACACCATATATTTT. Encoded protein: CASTDRAGNTIYF.

This clonotype was observed at least ten times. The genes are TRBV2 and TRBJ2-7; TRBD1 might be the D (6 bases). The germline V gene has CDR1 SNHLY and CDR2 FYNNEI. CDR3 length: 14 amino acids. Trimming removed 5 bases at V and 2 bases at J, with 13 bases between. CDR3 DNA sequence: TGTGCCAGCAGTAAACAGGACAGTGCCTACGAGCAGTACGTC. Protein product: CASSKQDSAYEQYV.

This clonotype has more than one count but fewer than ten. The chain has TRBV6-2 or TRBV6-3 and TRBJ2-1; D is uncertain. Deletions cut 3 bases from V and 8 bases from J, with 11 bases between. CDR3 length equals 13 residues. Germline assignment: CDR1 MNHEY and CDR2 SVGEGT. The CDR3 spells CASSYSHGHEQFF. As DNA, the CDR3 is TGTGCCAGCAGTTATTCTCACGGCCATGAGCAGTTCTTC.

The sample holds a few counts of this clonotype. The CDR3 reads CASSLYMGSWNSPLHF. The CDR3 region has the DNA TGTGCCAGCAGTTTATACATGGGGTCTTGGAATTCACCCCTCCACTTT. This sequence joins TRBV27 and TRBJ1-6; D not certain. V was shortened by 1 base and J by 7 bases, with 14 bases between the two germline ends. CDR3 length: 16 amino acids. CDR1 and CDR2 from the germline V gene are MNHEY and SMNVEV (reference sequence).

The chain is built from TRBV12-3 or TRBV12-4 and TRBJ1-5; the match to TRBD1 covers 7 bases. CDR3 length: 16 amino acids. V shed 5 bases, J shed 6 bases, and the junction held 13 bases outside the gene matches. The CDR3 reads CASSPRMRGLGQPQHF. In DNA, the CDR3 is TGTGCCAGCAGTCCCCGGATGAGGGGGCTCGGTCAGCCCCAGCATTTT.

The V gene is TRBV5-1, the J gene TRBJ1-6; no reliable D call. The CDR3 totals 14 residues. Germline CDR1 SGHRS, CDR2 YFSETQ. V was trimmed by 0 bases and J by 7 bases, leaving 8 bases between them. The DNA for the CDR3 is TGCGCCAGCAGCTTGGACGGTCTAAATTCACCCCTCCACTTT. Its translation is CASSLDGLNSPLHF.

This clonotype has a handful of counts. The chain carries TRBV5-1 and TRBJ2-7; perhaps TRBD1 as D (5 bases). CDR1 SGHRS and CDR2 YFSETQ come from the germline V gene. The CDR3 has 16 residues. Deletions cut 0 bases from V and 0 bases from J, with 13 bases between. Written as DNA, the CDR3 is TGCGCCAGCAGCTTGGACCTGGGCAGGGACTCCTACGAGCAGTACTTC. Residues: CASSLDLGRDSYEQYF.

This clonotype was counted ten times or more. The J gene is TRBJ1-1, the V gene TRBV7-9, with D maybe TRBD1 (6 bases). The germline V and J ends were trimmed by 5 bases and 4 bases, with 20 bases remaining between them. The germline gives CDR1 SEHNR, CDR2 FQNEAQ (reference sequence). This CDR3 has 16 amino acids. The CDR3 sequence is CASSQGPEGLGTEAFF. In nucleotides, the CDR3 is TGTGCCAGCAGCCAGGGGCCTGAAGGTCTCGGCACTGAAGCTTTCTTT.

This clonotype was detected only a few times. The chain carries TRBV7-9 and TRBJ1-3; possible D gene TRBD1, 5 bases. CDR3 size: 15 residues. Germline V gene data show CDR1 as SEHNR and CDR2 as FQNEAQ (reference sequence). V gave up 5 bases and J gave up 0 bases, with 11 bases separating them. CDR3 amino acids: CASSPRGNSGNTIYF. The DNA of the CDR3 is TGTGCCAGCAGCCCAAGGGGTAACTCTGGAAACACCATATATTTT. The entire variable domain, with the rest obtained from reference TRBV7-9 and TRBJ1-3, is as follows: DTGVSQNPRHKITKRGQNVTFRCDPISEHNRLYWYRQTLGQGPEFLTYFQNEAQLEKSRLLSDRFSAERPKGSFSTLEIQRTEQGDSAMYLCASSPRGNSGNTIYFGEGSWLTVV.

The genes are TRBV20-1 and TRBJ1-1, with a tentative D call TRBD1 (5 bases). The CDR3 sequence is 14 residues long. The V gene's germline CDR1 is DFQATT and CDR2 SNEGSKA (reference sequence). The V end was cut by 0 bases, the J end by 1 base, with 9 bases between. CDR3 bases: TGCAGTGCTAGAGACAGGGTACGGAACACTGAAGCTTTCTTT. Its protein is CSARDRVRNTEAFF.

This clonotype was recorded at least ten times. The rearrangement uses TRBV5-1 and TRBJ2-6, with D maybe TRBD1 (5 bases). The CDR3 totals 16 residues. Germline CDR1 and CDR2: SGHRS and YFSETQ. Trimming removed 4 bases at V and 4 bases at J, with 15 bases between. The chain's CDR3 is CASSPVRVLGANVLTF. For the CDR3, the DNA is TGCGCCAGCAGCCCCGTCAGGGTATTGGGGGCCAACGTCCTGACTTTC.

There are a few counts of this clonotype. CDR3 DNA sequence: TGTGCCAGCAGTTTAATGCGGGGAGGAGGACAGCCCCAGCATTTT. This gives the protein CASSLMRGGGQPQHF. The J gene is TRBJ1-5, the V gene TRBV12-3 or TRBV12-4; D not certain. Trimming stripped 2 bases from V and 7 bases from J, with 15 bases between. The CDR3 is made up of 15 amino acids.

The chain uses TRBV5-1 and TRBJ1-1; D possibly corresponds to TRBD1 (6 bases). The CDR3 has 15 residues. V gave up 4 bases and J gave up 0 bases, with 13 bases separating them. Germline V gene sequence: CDR1 SGHRS, CDR2 YFSETQ. The CDR3 spells CASSPPDRMNTEAFF. CDR3 DNA sequence: TGCGCCAGCAGCCCGCCGGACAGAATGAACACTGAAGCTTTCTTT. The complete variable domain, with remaining parts taken from reference TRBV5-1 and TRBJ1-1, reads KAGVTQTPRYLIKTRGQQVTLSCSPISGHRSVSWYQQTPGQGLQFLFEYFSETQRNKGNFPGRFSGRQFSNSRSEMNVSTLELGDSALYLCASSPPDRMNTEAFFGQGTRLTVV.

The chain employs TRBV5-1 and TRBJ2-5; D unresolved. CDR1 SGHRS and CDR2 YFSETQ come from the germline V gene. The V gene lost 3 bases and the J gene lost 5 bases, with 17 bases spanning the gap. CDR3 length: 15 amino acids. The CDR3 sequence: CASSSGQLFGETQYF. The CDR3 DNA sequence: TGCGCCAGCAGCTCAGGCCAACTTTTCGGGGAGACCCAGTACTTC. Full variable domain (remainder filled in from reference TRBV5-1 and TRBJ2-5): KAGVTQTPRYLIKTRGQQVTLSCSPISGHRSVSWYQQTPGQGLQFLFEYFSETQRNKGNFPGRFSGRQFSNSRSEMNVSTLELGDSALYLCASSSGQLFGETQYFGPGTRLLVL.

This clonotype was recorded a few times. The V gene is TRBV12-3 or TRBV12-4, the J gene TRBJ2-5, with TRBD1 matching 7 bases. Trimming at V came to 5 bases and at J to 5 bases, leaving 11 bases not matched to a gene. The CDR3 consists of 15 residues. The CDR3 region is CASSPHTGARETQYF. CDR3 bases: TGTGCCAGCAGTCCCCACACAGGGGCCCGGGAGACCCAGTACTTC.

This clonotype was observed many times. The chain couples TRBV7-2 to TRBJ2-3, with D possibly matching TRBD2 (6 bases). The CDR3 has 15 residues. Germline V CDR1 and CDR2: SGHTA, FQGNSA. V gave up 3 bases and J gave up 3 bases, with 13 bases separating them. CDR3 amino acids: CASSFMGGTTDTQYF. As DNA, the CDR3 is TGTGCCAGCAGCTTCATGGGGGGAACGACAGATACGCAGTATTTT.

This clonotype was observed at least ten times. The chain employs TRBV18 and TRBJ2-3; D remains ambiguous. This CDR3 contains 15 residues. Trimming stripped 6 bases from V and 0 bases from J, with 13 bases between. The germline V gene encodes CDR1 KGHSH and CDR2 LQKENI. The CDR3 here is CASSLSSTSTDTQYF. The DNA for the CDR3 is TGTGCCAGCTCCCTTTCATCTACTAGCACAGATACGCAGTATTTT.

This rearrangement joins TRBV7-2 to TRBJ2-3; 8 nucleotides line up with TRBD1. The CDR3 covers 13 residues. Germline CDR1 SGHTA, CDR2 FQGNSA. Losses at the gene ends were 3 bases for V and 9 bases for J; bases not matched to a gene: 5. As DNA, the CDR3 is TGTGCCAGCAGCTTCGGGACAGGTGGCACGCAGTATTTT. Translating it yields CASSFGTGGTQYF.

This clonotype came up a few times. V and J are TRBV4-3 and TRBJ1-6, with TRBD1 as a possible D gene (6 bases). V was cut by 1 base and J by 7 bases, with 8 bases left in between. Germline assignment: CDR1 LGHNA and CDR2 YSLEER. The CDR3 runs to 14 residues. CDR3 nucleotide sequence: TGCGCCAGCAGCCAAGGGCAGGGGAATTCACCCCTCCACTTT. As protein: CASSQGQGNSPLHF.

Comments on this clonotype: This may arise from a read error, as a much more abundant clone is one base away. CDR3 loop: CASSPLGQGAQKLFF. The CDR3 nucleotides read TGTGCCAGCAGTCCCCTTGGACAGGGGGCCCAAAAACTGTTTTTT. The V and J genes are TRBV12-3 or TRBV12-4 and TRBJ1-4, with TRBD1 identical over 11 bases. The junction had 8 bases not matched to a gene; V was cut back by 5 bases and J by 9 bases. The length of the CDR3 is 15 residues.